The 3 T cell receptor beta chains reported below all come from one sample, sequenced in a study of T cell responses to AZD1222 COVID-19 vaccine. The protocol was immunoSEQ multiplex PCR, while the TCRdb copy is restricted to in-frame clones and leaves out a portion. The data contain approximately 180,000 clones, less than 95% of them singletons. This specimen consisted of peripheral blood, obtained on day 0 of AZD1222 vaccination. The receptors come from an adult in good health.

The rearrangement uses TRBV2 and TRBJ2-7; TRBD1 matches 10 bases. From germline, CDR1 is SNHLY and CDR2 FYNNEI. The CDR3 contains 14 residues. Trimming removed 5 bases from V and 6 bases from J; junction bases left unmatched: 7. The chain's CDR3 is CASSPGTGVGEQYF. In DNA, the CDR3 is TGTGCCAGCAGTCCCGGGACAGGGGTCGGCGAGCAGTACTTC.

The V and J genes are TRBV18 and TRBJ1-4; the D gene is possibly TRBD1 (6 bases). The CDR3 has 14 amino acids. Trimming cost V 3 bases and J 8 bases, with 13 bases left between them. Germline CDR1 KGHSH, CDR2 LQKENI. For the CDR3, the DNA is TGTGCCAGCTCACCTCACAGGGATGGAGAAAAACTGTTTTTT. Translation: CASSPHRDGEKLFF.

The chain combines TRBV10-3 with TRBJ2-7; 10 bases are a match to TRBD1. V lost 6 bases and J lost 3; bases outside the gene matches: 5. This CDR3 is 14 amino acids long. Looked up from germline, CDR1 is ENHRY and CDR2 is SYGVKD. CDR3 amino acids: CAISGTGEGYEQYF. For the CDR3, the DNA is TGTGCCATCAGCGGGACAGGGGAGGGCTACGAGCAGTACTTC.